What follows are 23 T cell receptor beta chains derived from one specimen sequenced in a study of chemoradiotherapy in HPV16-positive cancers. Clones were sequenced by immunoSEQ multiplex PCR, and TCRdb holds only the in-frame ones, with some missing. The sample includes 8,600 or so clones, 80% to 90% seen only once; the top ten take about 3.1%. Here the sequenced sample was tumor tissue, taken from a patient who underwent chemoradiotherapy. All receptors come from a human donor with HPV-associated anogenital cancer.

The chain recombines TRBV19 with TRBJ2-3; unclear D gene. Germline values: CDR1 LNHDA, CDR2 SQIVND (reference sequence). The CDR3 length is 13 residues. Trimming stripped 0 bases from V and 5 bases from J, with 6 bases between. The CDR3 reads CASSIEKQDTQYF. The CDR3 DNA follows: TGTGCCAGTAGTATAGAGAAGCAAGATACGCAGTATTTT.

The gene calls are TRBV6-5 and TRBJ1-1; the D gene is possibly TRBD1 (6 bases). The V gene's germline CDR1 is MNHEY and CDR2 SVGAGI. V lost 4 bases and J 3 bases, leaving 12 bases between the germline ends. The CDR3 has 14 amino acids. The CDR3 DNA reads TGTGCCAGCAGTTCGCGGAAGGGGGACACTGAAGCTTTCTTT. It translates to CASSSRKGDTEAFF.

The chain couples TRBV27 to TRBJ1-1; unclear D gene. The germline V gene encodes CDR1 MNHEY and CDR2 SMNVEV (reference sequence). Trimming removed 2 bases from V and 1 base from J, with 8 bases in between. The CDR3 covers 14 residues. CDR3 DNA sequence: TGTGCCAGCAGTTTAAGGTTGGCGAACACTGAAGCTTTCTTT. Translation: CASSLRLANTEAFF.

This chain connects TRBV7-3 to TRBJ2-7; 8 positions agree with TRBD2. The CDR3 extends over 15 amino acids. With V trimmed by 1 base and J by 2 bases, 4 bases remained unmatched. Germline lookup yields CDR1 SGHTA and CDR2 FQGTGA. The CDR3 reads CASSLRSGGTYEQYF. CDR3 DNA: TGTGCCAGCAGCTTAAGGAGCGGGGGCACCTACGAGCAGTACTTC. The full variable domain, completed using reference TRBV7-3 and TRBJ2-7, is GAGVSQTPSNKVTEKGKYVELRCDPISGHTALYWYRQSLGQGPEFLIYFQGTGAADDSGLPNDRFFAVRPEGSVSTLKIQRTERGDSAVYLCASSLRSGGTYEQYFGPGTRLTVT.

This rearrangement joins TRBV7-6 to TRBJ2-7; D uncertain. TRBJ2-5 matches the DNA end more closely, so the J call is doubtful. The CDR3 has 12 residues. The germline V gene has CDR1 SGHVS and CDR2 FNYEAQ. The CDR3 region has the DNA TGTGCCAGCAGCCCCAACCTGGGGACCCAGTACTTC. Amino acid sequence: CASSPNLGTQYF.

The rearrangement joins TRBV9 to TRBJ1-4, with a weak D call TRBD1 (5 bases). Germline CDR1 SGDLS, CDR2 YYNGEE. This CDR3 has 17 residues. V was trimmed by 0 bases and J by 4 bases, leaving 16 bases between them. The CDR3 here is CASSVDPAGLVNEKLFF. DNA of the CDR3: TGTGCCAGCAGCGTAGACCCAGCAGGGCTGGTTAATGAAAAACTGTTTTTT.

The CDR3 protein is CASSPFMGAYGYTF. As DNA, the CDR3 is TGTGCCAGCAGCCCCTTTATGGGCGCCTATGGCTACACCTTC. The chain recombines TRBV7-3 with TRBJ1-2; D ambiguous. V was shortened by 5 bases and J by 4 bases, with 14 bases between the two germline ends. The CDR3 covers 14 residues. Looked up from germline, CDR1 is SGHTA and CDR2 is FQGTGA.

The CDR3 region is CASAGLAGSHEQFF. In nucleotides, the CDR3 is TGTGCCAGCGCAGGACTAGCGGGATCCCATGAGCAGTTCTTC. The chain carries TRBV6-4 and TRBJ2-1; TRBD2 matches at 12 bases. The CDR3 covers 14 residues. Germline CDR1 MRHNA, CDR2 SNTAGT. The junction had 7 bases not matched to a gene; V was cut back by 8 bases and J by 8 bases.

The chain combines TRBV6-6 with TRBJ1-4; 7 bases line up with TRBD1. Germline CDR1 reads MNHNY; CDR2 reads SVGAGI (reference sequence). Trimming removed 6 bases from V and 1 base from J; junction bases left unmatched: 5. CDR3 length: 15 residues. CDR3 coding DNA: TGTGCCAGCAGAGGGACAGTCCAAACTAATGAAAAACTGTTTTTT. It translates to CASRGTVQTNEKLFF.

The V gene is TRBV5-1, the J gene TRBJ2-3; D unresolved. The CDR3 is 14 amino acids. Germline lookup yields CDR1 SGHRS and CDR2 YFSETQ. V was pared by 0 bases and J by 3 bases, with 8 bases between. This chain's CDR3 is CASSLASGTDTQYF. The CDR3 coding sequence is TGCGCCAGCAGCTTGGCCAGTGGGACAGATACGCAGTATTTT.

The chain links TRBV19 to TRBJ2-3; TRBD2 is a possible D gene (7 bases). Deletions cut 3 bases from V and 2 bases from J, with 15 bases between. The V gene's germline CDR1 is LNHDA and CDR2 SQIVND (reference sequence). The CDR3 runs 16 residues. The CDR3 here is CASSMAGAPLTDTQYF. In DNA, the CDR3 is TGTGCCAGTAGTATGGCGGGGGCTCCCCTCACAGATACGCAGTATTTT. The complete variable domain, with remaining parts taken from reference TRBV19 and TRBJ2-3, reads DGGITQSPKYLFRKEGQNVTLSCEQNLNHDAMYWYRQDPGQGLRLIYYSQIVNDFQKGDIAEGYSVSREKKESFPLTVTSAQKNPTAFYLCASSMAGAPLTDTQYFGPGTRLTVL.

In this sample, this clone turned up once. This sequence joins TRBV6-5 and TRBJ2-2; D could derive from TRBD1 or TRBD2 (5 bases each). Germline CDR1 MNHEY, CDR2 SVGAGI. Trimming pared 3 bases from V and 5 bases from J, leaving 13 bases between. The CDR3 spans 15 residues. The CDR3 coding sequence is TGTGCCAGCAGTTATTGGGGGTCGAGGACCGGGGAGCTGTTTTTT. Translating gives CASSYWGSRTGELFF.

The chain has TRBV7-2 and TRBJ2-1, with a possible D match to TRBD1 (5 bases). With 4 bases removed from V and 7 bases from J, the gap between germline ends came to 14 bases. This CDR3 has 14 amino acids. Germline V gene data show CDR1 as SGHTA and CDR2 as FQGNSA. The CDR3 bases are TGTGCCAGCAGCTCCGACAGTAAGGGAAATGAGCAGTTCTTC. Translation: CASSSDSKGNEQFF.

This rearrangement joins TRBV5-4 to TRBJ1-1; D might be TRBD1 (5 bases). V was clipped by 7 bases and J by 0 bases, with 10 bases between them. The V gene's germline CDR1 is SGHNT and CDR2 YYREEE (reference sequence). This CDR3 has 13 residues. Here the CDR3 DNA reads TGTGCCAGCGGGGACGGAATGAACACTGAAGCTTTCTTT. It yields the protein CASGDGMNTEAFF.

The V and J genes are TRBV7-9 and TRBJ2-2; D is unclear. Germline lookup yields CDR1 SEHNR and CDR2 FQNEAQ (reference sequence). Trimming stripped 2 bases from V and 7 bases from J, with 8 bases between. CDR3 length: 13 amino acids. For the CDR3, the DNA is TGTGCCAGCAGCTTACTTTCCGACGGGGAGCTGTTTTTT. Its translation is CASSLLSDGELFF.

The chain employs TRBV30 and TRBJ2-4; the D call may be TRBD1 or TRBD2 (5 bases each). CDR3 length: 14 residues. Trimming pared 0 bases from V and 1 base from J, leaving 7 bases between. The V gene's germline CDR1 is GTSNPN and CDR2 SVGIG (reference sequence). The CDR3 reads CAWSVGTAKNIQYF. CDR3 in DNA: TGTGCCTGGAGTGTAGGGACGGCCAAAAACATTCAGTACTTC.

This rearrangement joins TRBV4-2 to TRBJ2-6; 7 positions agree with TRBD2. After removal of 1 base from V and 0 bases from J, the junction contained 0 bases not matched to a gene. Germline CDR1 is LGHNA and CDR2 is YNFKEQ. The CDR3 spans 16 residues. The CDR3 reads CASSQGTSSGANVLTF. The CDR3 DNA is TGTGCCAGCAGCCAAGGGACTAGCTCTGGGGCCAACGTCCTGACTTTC.

The chain carries TRBV30 and TRBJ1-1; no definite D call. Trimming removed 3 bases from V and 0 bases from J, with 11 bases in between. Germline V lookup: CDR1 GTSNPN, CDR2 SVGIG (reference sequence). The CDR3 extends over 14 amino acids. CDR3 DNA sequence: TGTGCCTGGAGAGTCAAAGGTATGAACACTGAAGCTTTCTTT. It translates to CAWRVKGMNTEAFF.

This rearrangement joins TRBV10-3 to TRBJ2-1; possible D gene TRBD2, 5 bases. Trimming removed 3 bases at V and 7 bases at J, with 19 bases between. CDR3 length: 16 amino acids. Looked up from germline, CDR1 is ENHRY and CDR2 is SYGVKD. CDR3 sequence: CAISESLVKRHNEQFF. CDR3 in DNA: TGTGCCATCAGTGAATCACTAGTGAAGCGCCATAATGAGCAGTTCTTC.

This chain uses TRBV4-1 with TRBJ2-1; D assignment may be TRBD1 or TRBD2 (5 bases each). Germline V gene data show CDR1 as MGHRA and CDR2 as YSYEKL. Between the trimmed V and J ends, which lost 6 bases and 2 bases, there was a span of 8 bases. The CDR3 runs 13 residues. The CDR3 sequence is CASSPGPYNEQFF. The CDR3 nucleotides are TGCGCCAGCAGTCCGGGACCCTACAATGAGCAGTTCTTC.

This clone came up a few times. The rearrangement joins TRBV6-6 to TRBJ1-5; a possible D gene is TRBD1 (5 bases). This CDR3 has 14 amino acids. V lost 2 bases and J lost 4, with 9 bases in between. In germline, CDR1 is MNHNY, CDR2 SVGAGI (reference sequence). This CDR3 reads CASSYGQGNQPQHF. The CDR3 region has the DNA TGTGCCAGCAGTTACGGGCAGGGAAATCAGCCCCAGCATTTT.

The chain employs TRBV11-2 and TRBJ2-3; D is possibly TRBD2 (6 bases). This CDR3 has 15 amino acids. Trimming left V 6 bases short and J 1 base short, with 14 bases between. Germline CDR1 SGHAT, CDR2 FQNNGV. CDR3 protein: CASSFRREGTDTQYF. In DNA form, the CDR3 reads TGTGCCAGCAGTTTTAGGAGGGAAGGCACAGATACGCAGTATTTT.

V usage is TRBV7-6 and J usage is TRBJ2-2; no reliable D call. Germline V lookup: CDR1 SGHVS, CDR2 FNYEAQ. The CDR3 extends over 13 amino acids. V shed 3 bases and J shed 4 bases, with 6 bases lying between them. This chain's CDR3 is CASSFWVTGELFF. The CDR3 DNA follows: TGTGCCAGCAGCTTCTGGGTCACCGGGGAGCTGTTTTTT. Combining the CDR3 with reference TRBV7-6 and TRBJ2-2 gives the whole variable domain GAGVSQSPRYKVTKRGQDVALRCDPISGHVSLYWYRQALGQGPEFLTYFNYEAQQDKSGLPNDRFSAERPEGSISTLTIQRTEQRDSAMYRCASSFWVTGELFFGEGSRLTVL.